The next 2 T cell receptor beta chains were all read from a single sample in a study of T cell clonotyping in hematopoietic cell transplantation. Time point meaning: recipient sample about 28 days before transplant, after cytoreduction. The table came from immunoSEQ multiplex PCR; TCRdb's copy has only in-frame clones and leaves some out. Among some 30,000 clones listed, 60% to 75% were seen once. The source material was peripheral blood mononuclear cells, sampled before stem cell transplant. Receptors were obtained from a man in his fifties with myelodysplastic syndrome. Some clones in this sample may be carry-over from other donors' samples.

The chain combines TRBV30 with TRBJ1-2, with TRBD1 matching over 8 bases. The CDR3 is 15 amino acids. Looked up from germline, CDR1 is GTSNPN and CDR2 is SVGIG (reference sequence). With 5 bases clipped from V and 4 bases from J, the junction kept 12 bases outside the gene matches. CDR3 region: CAWYPLTGAIYGYTF. CDR3 nucleotides: TGTGCCTGGTACCCCCTGACAGGGGCAATCTATGGCTACACCTTC.

The chain joins TRBV7-3 to TRBJ1-6; D gene ambiguous. The germline V gene encodes CDR1 SGHTA and CDR2 FQGTGA. V lost 2 bases, J lost 6 bases, and 8 bases lay in between. The CDR3 sequence is 14 residues long. The CDR3 reads CASSLGQTNSPLHF. The DNA of the CDR3 is TGTGCCAGCAGCTTAGGGCAGACTAATTCACCCCTCCACTTT.